Following are 2 T cell receptor beta chains from one sample sequenced in a study of identical twins. TCRdb re-derived calls from the 5' RACE reads in MiXCR, one entry per CDR3 protein. The table has approximately 210,000 distinct CDR3 sequences, roughly 7.1% seen once; the top ten hold about 14%. This sample was shared with a second study, whose subject was T cells expressing NK-cell markers.

The sequencing input was CD8+ T cells sorted from blood. These receptors were obtained from a woman between 18 and 29 years old in good health.

The genes are TRBV9 and TRBJ1-1; a possible D gene is TRBD1 (6 bases). From germline, CDR1 is SGDLS and CDR2 YYNGEE. The CDR3 loop spans 15 amino acids. V was cut by 3 bases and J by 1 base, with 13 bases left in between. As DNA, the CDR3 is TGTGCCAGCAGCGGTGGCGCAGGGGAGAACACTGAAGCTTTCTTT. Translated: CASSGGAGENTEAFF.

The chain uses TRBV20-1 and TRBJ2-1, with D hard to call. V dropped 0 bases and J dropped 0 bases, with 9 bases sitting between them. The CDR3 is made up of 15 amino acids. Germline assignment: CDR1 DFQATT and CDR2 SNEGSKA (reference sequence). The CDR3 protein is CSARDLTYSYNEQFF. Written as DNA, the CDR3 is TGCAGTGCTAGAGATCTGACCTACTCCTACAATGAGCAGTTCTTC.